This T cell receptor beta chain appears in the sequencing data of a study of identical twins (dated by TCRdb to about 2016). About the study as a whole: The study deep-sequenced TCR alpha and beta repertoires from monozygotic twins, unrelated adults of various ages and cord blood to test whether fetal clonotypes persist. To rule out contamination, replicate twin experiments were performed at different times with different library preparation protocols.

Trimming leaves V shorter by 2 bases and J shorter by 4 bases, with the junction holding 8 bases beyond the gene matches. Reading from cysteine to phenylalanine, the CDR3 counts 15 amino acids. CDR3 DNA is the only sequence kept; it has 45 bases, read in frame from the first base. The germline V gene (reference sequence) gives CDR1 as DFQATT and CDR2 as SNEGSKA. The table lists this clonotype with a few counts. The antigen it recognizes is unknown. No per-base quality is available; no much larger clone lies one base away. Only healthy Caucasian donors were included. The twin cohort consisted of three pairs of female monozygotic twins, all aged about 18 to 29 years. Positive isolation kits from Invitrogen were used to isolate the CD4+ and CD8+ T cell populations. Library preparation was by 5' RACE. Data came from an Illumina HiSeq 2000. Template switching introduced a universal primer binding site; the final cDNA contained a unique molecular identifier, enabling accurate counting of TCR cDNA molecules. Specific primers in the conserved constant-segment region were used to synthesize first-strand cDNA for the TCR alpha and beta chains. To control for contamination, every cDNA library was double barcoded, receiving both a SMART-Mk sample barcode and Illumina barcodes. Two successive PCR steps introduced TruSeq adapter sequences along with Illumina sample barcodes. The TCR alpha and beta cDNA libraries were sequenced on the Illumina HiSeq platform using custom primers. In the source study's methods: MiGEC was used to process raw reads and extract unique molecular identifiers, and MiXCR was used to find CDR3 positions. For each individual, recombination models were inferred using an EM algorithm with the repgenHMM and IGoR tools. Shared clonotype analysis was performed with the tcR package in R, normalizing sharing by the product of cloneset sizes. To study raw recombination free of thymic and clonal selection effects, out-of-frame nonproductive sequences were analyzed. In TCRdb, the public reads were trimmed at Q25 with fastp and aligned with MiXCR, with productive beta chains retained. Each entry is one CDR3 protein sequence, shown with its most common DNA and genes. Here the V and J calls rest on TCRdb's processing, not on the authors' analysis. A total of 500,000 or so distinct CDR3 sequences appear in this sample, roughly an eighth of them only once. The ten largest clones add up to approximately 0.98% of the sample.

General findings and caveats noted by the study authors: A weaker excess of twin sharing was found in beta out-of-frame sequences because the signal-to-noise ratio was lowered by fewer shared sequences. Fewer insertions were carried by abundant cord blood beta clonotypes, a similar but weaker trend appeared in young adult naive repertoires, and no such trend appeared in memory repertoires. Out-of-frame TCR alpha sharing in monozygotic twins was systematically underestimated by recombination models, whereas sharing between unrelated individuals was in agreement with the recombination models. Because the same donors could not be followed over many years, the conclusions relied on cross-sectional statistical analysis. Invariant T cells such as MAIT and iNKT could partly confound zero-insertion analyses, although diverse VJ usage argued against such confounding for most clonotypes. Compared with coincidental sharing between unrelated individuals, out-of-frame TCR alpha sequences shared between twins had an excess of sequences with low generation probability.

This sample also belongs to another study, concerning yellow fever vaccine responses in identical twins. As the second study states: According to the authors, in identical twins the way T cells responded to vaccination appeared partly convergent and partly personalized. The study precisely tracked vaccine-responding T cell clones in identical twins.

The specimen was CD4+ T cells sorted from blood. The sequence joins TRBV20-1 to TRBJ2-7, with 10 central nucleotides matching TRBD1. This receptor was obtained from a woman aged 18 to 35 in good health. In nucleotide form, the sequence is TGCAGTGCTAGACAATGGAGACAGGGGGCATACGAGCAGTACTTC. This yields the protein CSARQWRQGAYEQYF.